Below, 27 T cell receptor beta chains from the same sample are listed, as sequenced in a study of blood T cell repertoires in COVID-19. Assay: immunoSEQ multiplex PCR; the TCRdb copy retains only in-frame clones and omits some. The sample records 200,000 to 250,000 clones, more than 75% being singletons. Sequencing was done on a sample of peripheral blood. These TCRs come from a man between 50 and 59 years old with COVID-19, enrolled during active disease.

The chain joins TRBV12-3 or TRBV12-4 to TRBJ2-7; D perhaps matches TRBD2 (5 bases). The CDR3 is made up of 13 amino acids. V was trimmed by 3 bases and J by 6 bases, leaving 12 bases between them. CDR3 sequence: CASSLVEGSEQYF. The CDR3 DNA sequence: TGTGCCAGCAGTTTGGTAGAGGGCAGCGAGCAGTACTTC.

This clone was seen only once. The J gene is TRBJ2-3, the V gene TRBV6-4; tentative D call: TRBD1 (5 bases). The CDR3 runs 15 residues. V lost 0 bases and J 6 bases, leaving 13 bases between the germline ends. The germline V gene has CDR1 MRHNA and CDR2 SNTAGT. The CDR3 bases are TGTGCCAGCAGTGACTCGTCCCAGGGATCGGATACGCAGTATTTT. Amino acids: CASSDSSQGSDTQYF.

The rearrangement joins TRBV3-1 (or the pseudogene TRBV3-2) to TRBJ1-1; TRBD1 aligns across 9 bases. Germline CDR1 LGHDT, CDR2 YNNKEL (reference sequence). The J segment lost 3 bases and the V segment lost 4 bases, leaving 3 bases of the junction unmatched. The CDR3 consists of 14 residues. The CDR3 loop is CASSRGTGHTEAFF. The CDR3 region has the DNA TGTGCCAGCAGCCGAGGGACAGGGCACACTGAAGCTTTCTTT.

The CDR3 sequence is CASSPLMGRPNTEAFF. The CDR3 DNA reads TGTGCCAGCTCACCACTTATGGGGAGACCGAACACTGAAGCTTTCTTT. This sequence joins TRBV18 and TRBJ1-1; D is ambiguous. With 1 base removed from V and 1 base from J, the gap between germline ends came to 13 bases. The CDR3 sequence is 16 residues long. CDR1 is KGHSH and CDR2 is LQKENI in the germline V gene.

The chain employs TRBV25-1 and TRBJ1-6; D might be TRBD1 (5 bases). CDR3 length: 15 amino acids. Looked up from germline, CDR1 is MGHDK and CDR2 is SYGVNS. The V and J ends lost 7 bases and 0 bases respectively, with 10 bases between them. DNA of the CDR3: TGTGCCAGCAAGGGGCTGAGCTCCTATAATTCACCCCTCCACTTT. Protein: CASKGLSSYNSPLHF.

The chain carries TRBV19 and TRBJ2-2, with D maybe TRBD2 (6 bases). Trimming left V 7 bases short and J 0 bases short, with 9 bases between. The CDR3 is made up of 14 amino acids. The germline V gene has CDR1 LNHDA and CDR2 SQIVND (reference sequence). CDR3 coding DNA: TGTGCCAGTAAGGCGGGGACGAACACCGGGGAGCTGTTTTTT. This sequence encodes CASKAGTNTGELFF. The whole variable domain, filled in from reference TRBV19 and TRBJ2-2, reads DGGITQSPKYLFRKEGQNVTLSCEQNLNHDAMYWYRQDPGQGLRLIYYSQIVNDFQKGDIAEGYSVSREKKESFPLTVTSAQKNPTAFYLCASKAGTNTGELFFGEGSRLTVL.

This rearrangement joins TRBV9 to TRBJ2-3; D is perhaps TRBD2 (5 bases). V was clipped by 0 bases and J by 4 bases, with 12 bases between them. The CDR3 has 15 residues. In germline, CDR1 is SGDLS, CDR2 YYNGEE. The CDR3 here is CASSVGTSRADTQYF. The CDR3 DNA is TGTGCCAGCAGCGTAGGCACTAGTAGAGCAGATACGCAGTATTTT.

This clone was counted a single time. V usage is TRBV5-8 and J usage is TRBJ2-4; perhaps TRBD2 as D (5 bases). V was shortened by 0 bases and J by 0 bases, with 16 bases between the two germline ends. This CDR3 is built from 18 residues. Germline values: CDR1 SGHTS, CDR2 YDEGEE. The CDR3 sequence is CASSLGKQLAIAKNIQYF. The CDR3 bases are TGTGCCAGCAGCTTGGGAAAACAGCTAGCTATAGCCAAAAACATTCAGTACTTC.

The chain has TRBV19 and TRBJ2-7, with a possible D match to TRBD1 (7 bases). The CDR3 extends over 16 amino acids. The V end was cut by 5 bases, the J end by 7 bases, with 24 bases between. Germline V lookup: CDR1 LNHDA, CDR2 SQIVND (reference sequence). The CDR3 sequence: CASSAAGNRGLGEQYF. Written as DNA, the CDR3 is TGTGCCAGTAGTGCCGCGGGGAACAGGGGTTTAGGGGAGCAGTACTTC.

Only a few counts were recorded for this clone. The chain combines TRBV20-1 with TRBJ2-7; TRBD2 matches 13 bases. Per the germline V gene, CDR1 is DFQATT and CDR2 is SNEGSKA (reference sequence). The length of the CDR3 is 14 residues. V lost 5 bases, J lost 6 bases, and 7 bases stayed unmatched. CDR3 sequence reads: CSARAGTSGVEQYF. The CDR3 coding sequence is TGCAGTGCTCGTGCCGGGACTAGCGGGGTCGAGCAGTACTTC.

The count of this clone is one. This chain links TRBV12-5 with TRBJ2-5; tentative D call: TRBD2 (5 bases). V was trimmed by 4 bases and J by 2 bases, leaving 11 bases between them. Germline CDR1 is LGHNT and CDR2 is FRNRAP. The CDR3 spans 14 residues. The CDR3, as DNA: TGTGCTAGTGGTTCGGGCCCGGGGCAAGAGACCCAGTACTTC. Its translation is CASGSGPGQETQYF. Complete variable domain (other parts from reference TRBV12-5 and TRBJ2-5): DARVTQTPRHKVTEMGQEVTMRCQPILGHNTVFWYRQTMMQGLELLAYFRNRAPLDDSGMPKDRFSAEMPDATLATLKIQPSEPRDSAVYFCASGSGPGQETQYFGPGTRLLVL.

This chain connects TRBV5-4 to TRBJ2-3; weak D call: TRBD2 (6 bases). The CDR3 runs 16 residues. The germline CDR1 and CDR2 sequences are SGHNT and YYREEE (reference sequence). V was shortened by 1 base and J by 0 bases, with 12 bases between the two germline ends. Written as DNA, the CDR3 is TGTGCCAGCAGCTTGCCGGGACTCACTAGCACAGATACGCAGTATTTT. Translating it yields CASSLPGLTSTDTQYF.

This chain uses TRBV7-2 with TRBJ1-6; TRBD1 matches at 7 bases. From germline, CDR1 is SGHTA and CDR2 FQGNSA. V trimming: 5 bases; J trimming: 7 bases; junction bases outside the gene matches: 8. CDR3 length: 15 residues. The CDR3 spells CASSPDETGNSPLHF. The CDR3 nucleotides read TGTGCCAGCAGCCCGGACGAGACAGGGAATTCACCCCTCCACTTT.

This chain uses TRBV19 with TRBJ1-5, with TRBD1 matching 9 bases. Looked up from germline, CDR1 is LNHDA and CDR2 is SQIVND (reference sequence). V shed 7 bases and J 5 bases; nucleotides not matched to a gene: 9. This CDR3 spans 15 amino acids. Here the CDR3 reads CASTQTGTGYQPQHF. The CDR3 nucleotides are TGTGCCAGTACTCAAACCGGGACAGGGTATCAGCCCCAGCATTTT.

The CDR3 DNA reads TGTGCCAGCAGCTTACAGGGACAGGGTTTTGGTAACTATGGCTACACCTTC. Translated: CASSLQGQGFGNYGYTF. This chain links TRBV5-4 with TRBJ1-2; 9 nucleotides align to TRBD1. The V gene's germline CDR1 is SGHNT and CDR2 YYREEE (reference sequence). The CDR3 runs to 17 residues. Losses at the gene ends were 2 bases for V and 1 base for J; bases not matched to a gene: 9.

The gene calls are TRBV7-2 and TRBJ2-1; weak D call: TRBD2 (5 bases). The germline CDR1 and CDR2 sequences are SGHTA and FQGNSA. V lost 5 bases to trimming and J lost 5 bases, with 19 bases between them. The CDR3 sequence is 16 residues long. This chain's CDR3 is CASSPGSGRPNNEQFF. In DNA, the CDR3 is TGTGCCAGCAGCCCGGGGAGCGGCCGACCCAACAATGAGCAGTTCTTC.

The chain employs TRBV19 and TRBJ2-6; no reliable D call. The CDR3 contains 18 residues. Between the trimmed V and J ends, which lost 3 bases and 4 bases, there was a span of 19 bases. CDR1 and CDR2 (germline): LNHDA, SQIVND (reference sequence). In DNA, the CDR3 is TGTGCCAGTAGTATGGCCTCACGATCCTTGGTGGGGGCCAACGTCCTGACTTTC. Protein sequence: CASSMASRSLVGANVLTF. The whole variable domain, remainder taken from reference TRBV19 and TRBJ2-6, is DGGITQSPKYLFRKEGQNVTLSCEQNLNHDAMYWYRQDPGQGLRLIYYSQIVNDFQKGDIAEGYSVSREKKESFPLTVTSAQKNPTAFYLCASSMASRSLVGANVLTFGAGSRLTVL.

CDR3 residues: CASSLWQGNSPLHF. CDR3 DNA sequence: TGTGCCAGCAGTTTATGGCAGGGGAATTCACCCCTCCACTTT. The V gene is TRBV28, the J gene TRBJ1-6; D is perhaps TRBD1 (6 bases). The germline gives CDR1 MDHEN, CDR2 SYDVKM. This CDR3 contains 14 residues. The V and J ends lost 0 bases and 7 bases respectively, with 7 bases between them.

This chain uses TRBV6-5 with TRBJ1-2; unclear D gene. Germline lookup yields CDR1 MNHEY and CDR2 SVGAGI. The CDR3 totals 15 residues. The V gene lost 0 bases and the J gene lost 2 bases, with 10 bases spanning the gap. CDR3 DNA: TGTGCCAGCAGTTACTCGGCCGATCTGAACTATGGCTACACCTTC. It encodes CASSYSADLNYGYTF.

This clone was picked up a small number of times. This sequence joins TRBV29-1 and TRBJ2-1; D remains ambiguous. V lost 4 bases to trimming and J lost 9 bases, with 16 bases between them. CDR3 length: 13 residues. The germline CDR1 and CDR2 sequences are SQVTM and ANQGSEA. The CDR3 bases are TGCAGCGTTGGCGGAACCTCCAATGCTGAGCAGTTCTTC. It specifies CSVGGTSNAEQFF.

J is TRBJ1-5 and V is TRBV2, with D hard to call. The CDR3 totals 12 residues. V dropped 6 bases and J dropped 5 bases, with 8 bases sitting between them. From germline, CDR1 is SNHLY and CDR2 FYNNEI. Here the CDR3 DNA reads TGTGCCAGCAGGGGAGAGGATCAGCCCCAGCATTTT. This gives the protein CASRGEDQPQHF.

The chain couples TRBV11-2 to TRBJ2-7; 11 bases map to TRBD1. Germline CDR1 SGHAT, CDR2 FQNNGV. J was trimmed by 0 bases and V by 4 bases; bases with no gene match: 8. The CDR3 extends over 17 amino acids. This CDR3 is CASSYGTGGLSSYEQYF. Here the CDR3 DNA reads TGTGCCAGCAGCTACGGGACAGGGGGTTTGAGCTCCTACGAGCAGTACTTC.

The rearrangement links TRBV5-4 to TRBJ2-5, with 8 bases lining up with TRBD2. The CDR3 covers 15 residues. Trimming removed 0 bases from V and 9 bases from J; junction bases left unmatched: 10. CDR1 is SGHNT, CDR2 YYREEE, per germline (reference sequence). The CDR3 loop is CASSLDGGGGKPQYF. CDR3 nucleotide sequence: TGTGCCAGCAGCTTGGACGGTGGCGGGGGGAAACCCCAGTACTTC.

As to this clone: The same CDR3 can be traced to other DNA sequences in this sample. V and J are TRBV5-1 and TRBJ2-7; 7 bases align to TRBD2. This CDR3 spans 12 amino acids. The V gene's germline CDR1 is SGHRS and CDR2 YFSETQ. The V gene end was trimmed by 3 bases and the J gene end by 3 bases; junction bases not matched to a gene: 0. CDR3 bases: TGCGCCAGCAGCTGGGGGGGCTACGAGCAGTACTTC. Translation gives CASSWGGYEQYF.

The gene calls are TRBV27 and TRBJ2-7; D may be TRBD2 (6 bases). The CDR3 runs to 13 residues. The V gene lost 7 bases and the J gene lost 6 bases, with 16 bases spanning the gap. Germline CDR1 reads MNHEY; CDR2 reads SMNVEV (reference sequence). This CDR3 reads CASTEGPALEQYF. In DNA, the CDR3 is TGTGCCAGCACGGAGGGGCCGGCCCTCGAGCAGTACTTC.

The chain uses TRBV10-3 and TRBJ1-6, with D possibly being TRBD1 (5 bases). Trimming cost V 2 bases and J 8 bases, with 13 bases left between them. The length of the CDR3 is 15 residues. Germline CDR1 ENHRY, CDR2 SYGVKD. The CDR3 DNA sequence: TGTGCCATCAGTGAGCCCCAGGGAACCGATTCACCCCTCCACTTT. It codes for CAISEPQGTDSPLHF.

Written as DNA, the CDR3 is TGTGCCAGCACCTCGAACACTGAAGCTTTCTTT. Its translation is CASTSNTEAFF. The chain has TRBV12-3 or TRBV12-4 and TRBJ1-1; D is unclear. The CDR3 totals 11 residues. The V end was cut by 7 bases, the J end by 1 base, with 4 bases between.